This T cell receptor beta chain was found in a study of blood T cell dynamics during melanoma immunotherapy. Study conclusions and caveats: Clones driving repertoire changes may be melanoma-specific or general immune activation.

As to time point: week 3, after first cycle of checkpoint inhibitor. The V gene end was trimmed by 5 bases and the J gene end by 7 bases; junction bases not matched to a gene: 7. Germline V gene sequence: CDR1 LGHNA, CDR2 YNFKEQ. The CDR3 runs to 15 residues. About this clone itself: Antigen unknown.

Every bulk PBMC sample received the same 350 ng of DNA. Sequencing used immunoSEQ multiplex PCR; TCRdb keeps in-frame clones, though not all of them. The table includes approximately 13,000 clones, about nine tenths detected once. Source: blood, taken from a patient treated with checkpoint blockade. The source of this sequence is a human donor with melanoma. The V call is TRBV4-2, the J call TRBJ2-7; 14 bases agree with TRBD2. CDR3 nucleotide sequence: TGTGCCAGCAGCAAGGGACTAGCGGGAGTTAGTGAGCAGTACTTC. It yields the protein CASSKGLAGVSEQYF.